A single T cell receptor (beta chain) is shown here with its context. In germline, CDR1 is MNHNS, CDR2 SASEGT. The CDR3 runs to 14 residues. Trimming took 3 bases from V and 6 from J, leaving 11 bases between them. This sample is part of a study of cytomegalovirus exposure and HLA in healthy donors. The primer mix had 60 Vbeta and 13 Jbeta primers. Only in-frame clones appear in the TCRdb table, and some are missing; sequencing was by immunoSEQ multiplex PCR. The table lists about 160,000 clones, around 76% of them singletons. Unrecorded immune exposure was likely among donors, who were nominally healthy when sampled.

Sequencing input: PBMCs. The sequence came from a female donor in good health and CMV-seronegative. The V call is TRBV6-1, the J call TRBJ2-2; D is possibly TRBD2 (6 bases). The CDR3 DNA is TGTGCCAGCAGTGACTCAGGAGGGGCCGGGGAGCTGTTTTTT. Encoded protein: CASSDSGGAGELFF.